This T cell receptor (beta chain) was found in a study of T cell repertoires in cytomegalovirus infection. Across the study: Public TCR beta signatures provided an indication of both CMV infection and a matching HLA type. Study outcomes and limitations: Using cumulative public TCR beta family frequency, the authors identified those who carried CMV together with the relevant HLA. The ex vivo response was dominated by HLA-C-restricted CMV-specific TCR beta clonotypes.

A word on this clonotype: Its antigen is not known.

Germline V gene lookup returns CDR1 SGHTS and CDR2 YDEGEE. This CDR3 has 14 residues. Germline trimming cut 5 bases from V and 2 bases from J; bases unmatched to any gene: 6. TCRdb fed the reads into MiXCR, producing one record per CDR3 protein. The top ten hold about 4.5% of the sample, which has some 320,000 distinct CDR3 sequences, more than 9% seen once. The gene calls are TRBV5-8 and TRBJ1-1; TRBD1 matches 7 bases. The TCR was taken from a human donor in good health (CMV status not recorded). Some clones in this sample may be carry-over from other donors' samples. The specimen sequenced was PBMCs. The CDR3 spells CASRFGTVNTEAFF. In nucleotides, the CDR3 is TGTGCCAGCAGATTTGGGACAGTTAACACTGAAGCTTTCTTT.